This T cell receptor (beta chain) was retrieved from a study of blood T cell repertoires in COVID-19. About the study: The United States, Italy and Spain were the sources of the acute and convalescent COVID-19 samples. PBMCs, B-cell-depleted T cells, or T cells provided the cDNA or gDNA that made up the material.

Deletions cut 6 bases from V and 0 bases from J, with 13 bases between. CDR3 length: 15 amino acids. The V gene's germline CDR1 is MDHEN and CDR2 SYDVKM. In its sample, this clone was seen once. Study processing details: Amplification of reference gene primers was used by the study to estimate nucleated cell counts. Produced via immunoSEQ multiplex PCR; TCRdb's table is partial and in-frame only. The DNA was the basis for D and trimming; V, J and clone size are from that table. The table lists hundreds of thousands of clones, 84% of them singletons. The chain combines TRBV28 with TRBJ2-3; D remains ambiguous. This sequence originates from a human donor in a cohort sampled during active COVID-19. The sequenced sample was peripheral blood. CDR3 loop: CASRLTSSSTDTQYF. CDR3 nucleotide sequence: TGTGCCAGCAGGCTGACTTCTTCTAGCACAGATACGCAGTATTTT.